These 2 T cell receptor beta chains came from one sample sequenced in a study of blood T cell repertoires in COVID-19. Sequenced by immunoSEQ multiplex PCR; TCRdb stores in-frame clones only, minus some. This repertoire shows about 130,000 clones, about four fifths found once; its top ten account for 10% to 15%. The material sequenced was peripheral blood. These receptors all stem from a man aged 55 to 70 with acute or convalescent COVID-19.

The chain carries TRBV24-1 and TRBJ1-2; D is ambiguous. Trimming removed 11 bases from V and 4 bases from J, with 16 bases in between. This CDR3 comprises 13 residues. In germline, CDR1 is KGHDR, CDR2 SFDVKD. This CDR3 reads CAISAGRLYGYTF. CDR3 bases: TGTGCCATCTCGGCGGGTCGTCTCTATGGCTACACCTTC.

The gene calls are TRBV27 and TRBJ2-1; D possibly corresponds to TRBD1 (6 bases). Trimming shortened V by 8 bases and J by 9 bases, and 17 bases separated the two germline ends. Germline CDR1 is MNHEY and CDR2 is SMNVEV (reference sequence). This CDR3 is built from 13 residues. This chain's CDR3 is CASSLNREGEQFF. Here the CDR3 DNA reads TGTGCCAGCTCTTTAAACAGGGAAGGTGAGCAGTTCTTC.